The rows below give T cell receptor beta chains drawn from one sample of a study of cytomegalovirus exposure and HLA in healthy donors. The table came from immunoSEQ multiplex PCR; TCRdb's copy has only in-frame clones and leaves some out. The sample records 120,000 to 150,000 clones, around 57% being singletons. Sequenced sample: PBMCs. The receptor set was obtained from a male donor in good health and CMV-seronegative. Both conserved end residues are part of each CDR3. The D gene is left open where the match is weak. Size tells how often a clone was seen (once, few, many) or the class of an expanded clone, and some rows leave it out.

>TRBD1|TRBJ1-2|TRBV9|NA
CASSGGTGVYYGYTF
TGTGCCAGCAGCGGAGGGACAGGGGTCTACTATGGCTACACCTTC
>NA|TRBJ2-7|TRBV5-1|NA
CASSPQGGLHEQYF
TGCGCCAGCAGCCCCCAGGGGGGCCTCCACGAGCAGTACTTC
>NA|TRBJ2-7|TRBV28|NA
CASSSPRGQRTSYEQYF
TGTGCCAGCAGTTCCCCAAGAGGACAGCGGACATCCTACGAGCAGTACTTC
>NA|TRBJ1-1|TRBV7-9|NA
CASRSLGRADTEAFF
TGTGCCAGCAGATCCTTAGGCAGGGCCGACACTGAAGCTTTCTTT
>NA|TRBJ1-2|TRBV4-3|few
CASSFDGDYGYTF
TGCGCCAGCAGTTTCGACGGAGACTATGGCTACACCTTC
>TRBD2|TRBJ2-1|TRBV7-2|NA
CASSLVGGGAYNEQFF
TGTGCCAGCAGCTTAGTGGGCGGGGGGGCCTACAATGAGCAGTTCTTC
>TRBD1|TRBJ2-7|TRBV5-1|few
CASSLPLDRTSYEQYF
TGCGCCAGCAGCTTACCCCTGGACAGGACTTCCTACGAGCAGTACTTC
>NA|TRBJ2-5|TRBV19|few
CASSIGVPNYQPPQYF
TGTGCCAGTAGTATAGGTGTCCCGAACTACCAACCTCCCCAGTACTTC
>NA|TRBJ2-7|TRBV28|NA
CASSANYEQYF
TGTGCCAGCAGTGCCAACTACGAGCAGTACTTC
>NA|TRBJ1-1|TRBV28|NA
CASRPGGDTEAFF
TGTGCCAGCAGGCCTGGGGGCGACACTGAAGCTTTCTTT
>NA|TRBJ1-2|TRBV28|NA
CASSPRTAVGGYTF
TGTGCCAGCAGCCCTCGGACAGCCGTCGGGGGCTACACCTTC
>NA|TRBJ2-1|TRBV27|NA
CASSLSLAWASYNEQFF
TGTGCCAGCAGTTTATCCCTGGCGTGGGCTTCCTACAATGAGCAGTTCTTC
>NA|TRBJ2-3|TRBV7-9|NA
CASSVRASADTQYF
TGTGCCAGCAGCGTGAGGGCTAGCGCAGATACGCAGTATTTT
>NA|TRBJ1-2|TRBV28|NA
CASSLPTARGYGYTF
TGTGCCAGCAGTTTACCGACAGCCAGGGGCTATGGCTACACCTTC
>NA|TRBJ1-5|TRBV5-8|NA
CASSLDREGQPQHF
TGTGCCAGCAGCTTGGACAGGGAGGGACAGCCCCAGCATTTT
>NA|TRBJ2-2|TRBV9|once
CASSVADAGANTGELFF
TGTGCCAGCAGCGTAGCTGACGCGGGTGCCAACACCGGGGAGCTGTTTTTT
>NA|TRBJ2-5|TRBV7-2|NA
CASSFAGGETQYF
TGTGCCAGCAGCTTCGCAGGGGGGGAGACCCAGTACTTC
>NA|TRBJ2-5|TRBV7-3|few
CASSLESRQETQYF
TGTGCCAGCAGCCTCGAGTCTCGCCAAGAGACCCAGTACTTC
>NA|TRBJ1-2|TRBV29-1|few
CSVAGGTDYGYTF
TGCAGCGTTGCCGGGGGAACGGACTATGGCTACACCTTC
>TRBD2|TRBJ2-3|TRBV30|NA
CGGGATDTQYF
TGCGGCGGGGGGGCCACAGATACGCAGTATTTT
>NA|TRBJ2-5|TRBV9|NA
CASSDPKGILGETQYF
TGTGCCAGCAGCGACCCCAAGGGGATCTTGGGGGAGACCCAGTACTTC
>TRBD1|TRBJ1-2|TRBV6-1|once
CASSRDSPYGYTF
TGTGCCAGCAGTCGGGACAGCCCCTATGGCTACACCTTC
>NA|TRBJ2-7|TRBV27|NA
CASSPGGYEQYF
TGTGCCAGCAGTCCCGGGGGCTACGAGCAGTACTTC
>NA|TRBJ1-2|TRBV6-1|NA
CASRSGGAYGYTF
TGTGCCAGCCGTTCCGGGGGGGCCTATGGCTACACCTTC
>NA|TRBJ1-3|TRBV11-2|NA
CASSPGGEAPLISIYF
TGTGCCAGCAGCCCGGGTGGGGAGGCGCCCTTAATCTCCATATATTTT
>NA|TRBJ2-7|TRBV7-2|NA
CASSLEQISSYEQYF
TGTGCCAGCAGCTTAGAACAGATCTCCTCCTACGAGCAGTACTTC
>TRBD1|TRBJ1-4|TRBV9|once
CASSWTGDDEKLFF
TGTGCCAGCAGCTGGACAGGGGATGATGAAAAACTGTTTTTT
>TRBD1|TRBJ1-5|TRBV11-2|NA
CASSPGGPGQPQHF
TGTGCCAGCAGCCCAGGGGGGCCGGGGCAGCCCCAGCATTTT
>NA|TRBJ2-7|TRBV11-2|NA
CASSSLDGLAGEQYF
TGTGCCAGCAGCTCCCTTGACGGACTGGCGGGGGAGCAGTACTTC
>NA|TRBJ2-1|TRBV7-2|few
CASSLSWGRPYNEQFF
TGTGCCAGCAGCCTCAGCTGGGGGCGACCCTACAATGAGCAGTTCTTC
>NA|TRBJ2-2|TRBV2|NA
CASSGVSTGELFF
TGTGCCAGCAGTGGAGTTTCCACCGGGGAGCTGTTTTTT
>NA|TRBJ1-2|TRBV6-5|NA
CASSYSAGSGGYTF
TGTGCCAGCAGTTACTCTGCGGGTTCTGGTGGCTACACCTTC
>NA|TRBJ2-3|TRBV7-6|NA
CASSLAGGGGTDTQYF
TGTGCCAGCAGCTTAGCAGGGGGAGGGGGCACAGATACGCAGTATTTT
>TRBD1|TRBJ2-3|TRBV5-1|NA
CASSFDLDRGTDTQYF
TGCGCCAGCAGTTTTGACCTGGACAGGGGAACAGATACGCAGTATTTT
>TRBD1|TRBJ1-1|TRBV19|NA
CASSITGGPNEAFF
TGTGCCAGTAGTATTACAGGGGGCCCCAATGAAGCTTTCTTT
>TRBD2|TRBJ2-3|TRBV2|NA
CASRRAGGFADTQYF
TGTGCCAGCAGGAGGGCCGGGGGGTTCGCAGATACGCAGTATTTT
>TRBD2|TRBJ2-1|TRBV25-1|NA
CASSVLAGGVNEQFF
TGTGCCAGCAGTGTTCTAGCGGGGGGTGTGAATGAGCAGTTCTTC
>NA|TRBJ1-5|TRBV21-1|NA
CASRGGKSKTNQPQHF
TGTGCCAGCAGGGGCGGGAAGTCAAAAACCAATCAGCCCCAGCATTTT
>TRBD2|TRBJ2-3|TRBV5-5|once
CASSLWGSGGATDTQYF
TGTGCCAGCAGCCTGTGGGGCAGCGGGGGGGCCACAGATACGCAGTATTTT
>NA|TRBJ1-4|TRBV11-2|NA
CASSLFVRNEKLFF
TGTGCCAGCAGCTTATTTGTACGGAATGAAAAACTGTTTTTT
>NA|TRBJ2-5|TRBV7-9|NA
CASSLNLRETQYF
TGTGCCAGCAGCTTAAATCTGCGAGAGACCCAGTACTTC
>TRBD2|TRBJ2-3|TRBV19|NA
CASSGPSGRSTDTQYF
TGTGCCAGTAGTGGGCCTAGCGGTCGTTCCACAGATACGCAGTATTTT
>NA|TRBJ1-5|TRBV28|NA
CASRMTGEYSNQPQHF
TGTGCCAGCAGGATGACAGGCGAGTATAGCAATCAGCCCCAGCATTTT
>NA|TRBJ1-5|TRBV5-6|NA
CASSLGGIGGGRNQPQHF
TGTGCCAGCAGCTTGGGAGGGATCGGCGGGGGTCGCAATCAGCCCCAGCATTTT
>TRBD1|TRBJ1-4|TRBV6-5|NA
CASRGQGSGEKLFF
TGTGCCAGCAGGGGACAGGGGTCGGGTGAAAAACTGTTTTTT
>TRBD2|TRBJ2-1|TRBV2|NA
CASSAEASGKGEQFF
TGTGCCAGCAGTGCTGAGGCTAGCGGAAAAGGTGAGCAGTTCTTC